This T cell receptor beta chain was obtained from a study of T cells expressing NK-cell markers. The overall study: One of the eight sequenced donors was seronegative, whereas the other seven were HCMV-seropositive.

Germline CDR1 SQVTM, CDR2 ANQGSEA. This CDR3 is 14 amino acids long. TCRdb processed the 5' RACE reads again and assigns one entry to each CDR3 protein, with no DNA. The data include roughly 110,000 distinct CDR3 sequences; the top ten clones carry 15% to 20%. The source of this sequence is a woman aged 18 to 75 in good health. The gene calls are TRBV29-1 and TRBJ2-1; TCRdb selects TRBD2, and the lack of DNA leaves this call unchecked. Source material: blood T cells: a sorted CD56 or NKG2C T cell subset, CD4+ or CD8+ T cells, or bulk PBMC T cells (not recorded which). CDR3 sequence reads: CSVPLAGGPSEQFF.